The rows below give T cell receptor beta chains drawn from one sample of a study of cytomegalovirus exposure and HLA in healthy donors. Profiled with immunoSEQ multiplex PCR; TCRdb holds only in-frame clones, not every one. The sample consists of roughly 140,000 clones, roughly 89% of them appearing once. Sequenced: PBMCs. The receptors here all came from a woman between 18 and 29 years old in good health and CMV-seropositive. The CDR3 runs from the conserved cysteine through the conserved F or W. A D gene is named only where the DNA matches it firmly. Some rows mark clone size as missing; the rest say once, few, many or name a class of expanded clone.

abundance: NA
j_gene: TRBJ2-3
v_gene: TRBV11-3
d_gene: TRBD1
CDR3nt: TGTGCCAGCAGCTTAGAGGGACAGGGGTCAGATACGCAGTATTTT
CDR3aa: CASSLEGQGSDTQYF

abundance: NA
j_gene: TRBJ2-1
v_gene: TRBV6-4
d_gene: NA
CDR3nt: TGTGCCAGCAGAATGGAGGGTCGAGGGGAGCAGTTCTTC
CDR3aa: CASRMEGRGEQFF

abundance: NA
j_gene: TRBJ2-2
v_gene: TRBV6-5
d_gene: NA
CDR3nt: TGTGCCAGCAGTTACTCTCCTAGTCTCACCGGGGAGCTGTTTTTT
CDR3aa: CASSYSPSLTGELFF

abundance: NA
j_gene: TRBJ2-7
v_gene: TRBV5-1
d_gene: NA
CDR3nt: TGCGCCAGCAGCCCGTCTCTCACCGCTAATCTCTACGAGCAGTACTTC
CDR3aa: CASSPSLTANLYEQYF

abundance: NA
j_gene: TRBJ2-1
v_gene: TRBV6-5
d_gene: TRBD2
CDR3nt: TGTGCCACCCAAGCAGCGGGAGACAATGAGCAGTTCTTC
CDR3aa: CATQAAGDNEQFF

abundance: NA
j_gene: TRBJ2-7
v_gene: TRBV11-3
d_gene: NA
CDR3nt: TGTGCCAGCAGCTTAGAGGCCGCTAGCTACGAGCAGTACTTC
CDR3aa: CASSLEAASYEQYF

abundance: few
j_gene: TRBJ2-7
v_gene: TRBV18
d_gene: NA
CDR3nt: TGTGCCAGCTCACCAGGGACTGGAGGGAGGCAGTACTTC
CDR3aa: CASSPGTGGRQYF

abundance: NA
j_gene: TRBJ1-5
v_gene: TRBV5-1
d_gene: TRBD1
CDR3nt: TGCGCCAGCAGTCCGGGACAGGGCAATCAGCCCCAGCATTTT
CDR3aa: CASSPGQGNQPQHF

abundance: NA
j_gene: TRBJ2-7
v_gene: TRBV4-1
d_gene: TRBD2
CDR3nt: TGCGCCAGCAGCCAACCGACTAGCGGGAGGTTCTACGAGCAGTACTTC
CDR3aa: CASSQPTSGRFYEQYF

abundance: NA
j_gene: TRBJ2-2
v_gene: TRBV7-8
d_gene: TRBD1
CDR3nt: TGTGCCAGCAGCTTAGGACTGGGACAGTTCACCGGGGAGCTGTTTTTT
CDR3aa: CASSLGLGQFTGELFF

abundance: NA
j_gene: TRBJ2-7
v_gene: TRBV5-6
d_gene: TRBD1
CDR3nt: TGTGCCAGCAGCTCAGGGCAGGGGGCTTATGGCGAGCAGTACTTC
CDR3aa: CASSSGQGAYGEQYF